The T cell receptor beta chain described here comes from a study of blood T cell repertoires in COVID-19. Overall study context: Samples representing acute and convalescent COVID-19 were sourced from the United States, Italy and Spain. The cDNA or gDNA used as material had been derived from T cells, B-cell-depleted T cells, or PBMCs.

The study assigned cohorts using participant-reported clinical history. Recovery among Cohort 3 donors was established by two negative PCRs, clearance, or symptom resolution. Here immunoSEQ multiplex PCR was the method, and the copy in TCRdb shows in-frame clones only, minus some. Counted here are approximately 320,000 clones, roughly 87% occurring once; the ten biggest clones make up just under 9%. This sequence originates from a woman in her late teens or twenties who had recovered from COVID-19. Specimen: PBMCs or T cells enriched from blood (not recorded which).

Here the CDR3 reads CASSFRGPGANVLTF. Written as DNA, the CDR3 is TGTGCCAGCAGCTTCAGGGGGCCAGGGGCCAACGTCCTGACTTTC. The V call is TRBV5-5, the J call TRBJ2-6; 8 bases fit TRBD1. This CDR3 has 15 amino acids. Per germline, CDR1 SGHKS and CDR2 YYEKEE (reference sequence). The V and J ends lost 2 bases and 4 bases, in that order; junction bases with no gene match: 2.